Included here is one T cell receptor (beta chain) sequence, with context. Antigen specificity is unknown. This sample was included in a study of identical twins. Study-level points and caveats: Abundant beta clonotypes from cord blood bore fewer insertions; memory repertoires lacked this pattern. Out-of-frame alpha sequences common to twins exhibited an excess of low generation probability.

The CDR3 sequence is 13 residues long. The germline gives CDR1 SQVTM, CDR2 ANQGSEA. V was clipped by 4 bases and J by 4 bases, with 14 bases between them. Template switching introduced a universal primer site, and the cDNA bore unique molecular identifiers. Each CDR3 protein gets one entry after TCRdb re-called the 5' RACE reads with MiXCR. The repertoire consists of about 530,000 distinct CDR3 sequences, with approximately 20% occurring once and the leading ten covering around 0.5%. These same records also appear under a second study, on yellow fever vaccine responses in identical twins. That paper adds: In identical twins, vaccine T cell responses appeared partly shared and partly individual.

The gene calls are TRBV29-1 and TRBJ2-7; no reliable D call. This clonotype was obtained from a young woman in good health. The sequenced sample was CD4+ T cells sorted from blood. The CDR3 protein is CSVASRNAYEQYF. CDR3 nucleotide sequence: TGCAGCGTTGCTTCCCGAAACGCTTACGAGCAGTACTTC.